This T cell receptor (beta chain) appears in the sequencing data of a study of cytomegalovirus exposure and HLA in healthy donors. Study conclusions and caveats: What TCR beta sequences reportedly achieved was accurate prediction of HLA-A and HLA-B alleles in most subjects.

The PCR ran on 60 Vbeta and 13 Jbeta primers. TCRdb's table, derived via immunoSEQ multiplex PCR, lists solely in-frame clones and lacks some. Here the sample spans around 100,000 clones, 60% to 80% being singletons. The table lists this clone with a count of one. Its antigen remains unknown. Among the donors, all were healthy bone marrow donors. The receptor was isolated from a woman between 25 and 40 years old in good health and CMV-seropositive. The sample comprised PBMCs.

The CDR3 here is CASSQDNLGRGYGYTF. The CDR3 DNA reads as TGCGCCAGCAGCCAGGATAACCTGGGCAGGGGCTATGGCTACACCTTC. V and J are TRBV5-1 and TRBJ1-2; perhaps TRBD1 as D (6 bases). The V gene's germline CDR1 is SGHRS and CDR2 YFSETQ. V shed 4 bases and J shed 4 bases, with 20 bases lying between them. This CDR3 region has 16 residues.